The rows below give T cell receptor beta chains drawn from one sample of a study of cytomegalovirus exposure and HLA in healthy donors. Assay used: immunoSEQ multiplex PCR; TCRdb lists only in-frame clones, some missing. The table includes 160,000 or so clones, about four fifths detected once. Sequenced input: PBMCs. These receptors were collected from a woman aged 45-60 years in good health and CMV-seronegative. The CDR3 runs from the conserved cysteine through the conserved F or W. A D gene is named only where the DNA matches it firmly. Clone size is not always given. Where it is, it says once, few, many or a class for expanded clones.

v_call: TRBV7-2
d_call: TRBD2
clone_size: -
j_call: TRBJ2-7
cdr3_nt: TGTGCCATCAGTGGGCTAGCGGGGGGTTACGAGCAGTACTTC
cdr3_aa: CAISGLAGGYEQYF

v_call: TRBV5-1
d_call: TRBD2
clone_size: -
j_call: TRBJ2-3
cdr3_nt: TGCGCCAGCATCAAGACTAGCGGGGGGGCCGGGGATACGCAGTATTTT
cdr3_aa: CASIKTSGGAGDTQYF

v_call: TRBV28
d_call: -
clone_size: -
j_call: TRBJ1-4
cdr3_nt: TGTGCCAGCAGTCTCCGGGATCCCAAGGGAAAACTGTTTTTT
cdr3_aa: CASSLRDPKGKLFF

v_call: TRBV7-9
d_call: -
clone_size: -
j_call: TRBJ1-1
cdr3_nt: TGTTCCAGCAGCCCAGAAGTCACAGGTTTCTTT
cdr3_aa: CSSSPEVTGFF

v_call: TRBV6-1
d_call: TRBD2
clone_size: -
j_call: TRBJ2-7
cdr3_nt: TGTGCCAGCAGAGAAGCGGGAGGGGTTTCCTACGAGCAGTACTTC
cdr3_aa: CASREAGGVSYEQYF

v_call: TRBV5-1
d_call: TRBD2
clone_size: -
j_call: TRBJ2-7
cdr3_nt: TGCGCCAGCAGCTGGAGGACTAGCGGGGCCAAAGCTACCTACGAGCAGTACTTC
cdr3_aa: CASSWRTSGAKATYEQYF

v_call: TRBV9
d_call: TRBD1
clone_size: -
j_call: TRBJ2-5
cdr3_nt: TGTGCCAGCAGCGTCCTCGACAGGGCAGAGACCCAGTACTTC
cdr3_aa: CASSVLDRAETQYF

v_call: TRBV19
d_call: TRBD1
clone_size: -
j_call: TRBJ1-5
cdr3_nt: TGTGCCAGTAGTCCCGACAGGGAGAGCAATCAGCCCCAGCATTTT
cdr3_aa: CASSPDRESNQPQHF

v_call: TRBV6-6
d_call: -
clone_size: -
j_call: TRBJ1-5
cdr3_nt: TGTGCCAGCAGTTACGCAGGGGAGAGACAGCCCCAGCATTTT
cdr3_aa: CASSYAGERQPQHF

v_call: TRBV11-2
d_call: TRBD2
clone_size: -
j_call: TRBJ2-3
cdr3_nt: TGTGCCAGCAGCCCGCGGACTAGCGGTACCACAGATACGCAGTATTTT
cdr3_aa: CASSPRTSGTTDTQYF

v_call: TRBV9
d_call: -
clone_size: -
j_call: TRBJ1-6
cdr3_nt: TGTGCCAGCAGCGTCGATCCGGCCGGGAATCATAATTCACCCCTCCACTTT
cdr3_aa: CASSVDPAGNHNSPLHF

v_call: TRBV15
d_call: TRBD2
clone_size: -
j_call: TRBJ2-3
cdr3_nt: TGTGCCACCAGAGGGACTAGCGGGAAAAGCGATACGCAGTATTTT
cdr3_aa: CATRGTSGKSDTQYF

v_call: TRBV27
d_call: -
clone_size: -
j_call: TRBJ2-3
cdr3_nt: TGTGCCAGCAGTTTGTGGGCAGGGAGCACAGATACGCAGTATTTT
cdr3_aa: CASSLWAGSTDTQYF

v_call: TRBV28
d_call: -
clone_size: -
j_call: TRBJ2-7
cdr3_nt: TGTGCCAGCAGTCAGGAGGGTAGGAGGGACGAGCAGTACTTC
cdr3_aa: CASSQEGRRDEQYF

v_call: TRBV7-2
d_call: -
clone_size: -
j_call: TRBJ2-7
cdr3_nt: TGTGCCAGCAGCCTCGACGGGACTCTCTCCTACGAGCAGTACTTC
cdr3_aa: CASSLDGTLSYEQYF

v_call: TRBV5-6
d_call: -
clone_size: few
j_call: TRBJ1-6
cdr3_nt: TGTGCCAGCAGCTTGGATGGGCGAACGACCTATAATTCACCCCTCCACTTT
cdr3_aa: CASSLDGRTTYNSPLHF

v_call: TRBV2
d_call: TRBD1
clone_size: once
j_call: TRBJ1-1
cdr3_nt: TGTGCCAGCAGTGAGAGGCCACAGGGGATGAACACTGAAGCTTTCTTT
cdr3_aa: CASSERPQGMNTEAFF

v_call: TRBV4-2
d_call: -
clone_size: once
j_call: TRBJ2-5
cdr3_nt: TGTGCCAGCAGCCAAGAAGGGAGCATAAAAGAGACCCAGTACTTC
cdr3_aa: CASSQEGSIKETQYF

v_call: TRBV13
d_call: TRBD1
clone_size: -
j_call: TRBJ2-7
cdr3_nt: TGTGCCAGCAGCCTCCGACAGGGGGTAGTATACGAGCAGTACTTC
cdr3_aa: CASSLRQGVVYEQYF

v_call: TRBV11-2
d_call: -
clone_size: -
j_call: TRBJ2-3
cdr3_nt: TGTGCCAGCAGCCCGGGGCTAGCGATTCACACAGATACGCAGTATTTT
cdr3_aa: CASSPGLAIHTDTQYF

v_call: TRBV7-2
d_call: TRBD2
clone_size: -
j_call: TRBJ2-3
cdr3_nt: TGTGCCAGCAGCCAACTAGCGGGGGGGGCCACAAATACGCAGTATTTT
cdr3_aa: CASSQLAGGATNTQYF

v_call: TRBV11-3
d_call: -
clone_size: -
j_call: TRBJ2-1
cdr3_nt: TGTGCCAGCAGCCGAAGCTACTCCTACAATGAGCAGTTCTTC
cdr3_aa: CASSRSYSYNEQFF

v_call: TRBV27
d_call: -
clone_size: -
j_call: TRBJ2-7
cdr3_nt: TGTGCCAGCAGTTTAAATCCCCCAGGCGGGGCGTTCTCCTACGAGCAGTACTTC
cdr3_aa: CASSLNPPGGAFSYEQYF

v_call: TRBV5-4
d_call: -
clone_size: -
j_call: TRBJ2-1
cdr3_nt: TGTGCCAGCAGCCAGGGACTTTTATACAATGAGCAGTTCTTC
cdr3_aa: CASSQGLLYNEQFF

v_call: TRBV5-1
d_call: TRBD2
clone_size: -
j_call: TRBJ2-1
cdr3_nt: TGCGCCAGCACCGGACTAGCGGGCAACAATGAGCAGTTCTTC
cdr3_aa: CASTGLAGNNEQFF

v_call: TRBV2
d_call: TRBD2
clone_size: -
j_call: TRBJ2-7
cdr3_nt: TGTGCCAGCAGTGCTAGCGGGGGTACCTACGAGCAGTACTTC
cdr3_aa: CASSASGGTYEQYF

v_call: TRBV28
d_call: -
clone_size: -
j_call: TRBJ1-3
cdr3_nt: TGTGCCGTATATGGGCTGGGGGGCTCTGGAAACACCATATATTTT
cdr3_aa: CAVYGLGGSGNTIYF

v_call: TRBV18
d_call: TRBD1
clone_size: -
j_call: TRBJ2-7
cdr3_nt: TGTGCCAGCTCGCCAGGGGGCAGGAACGAGCAGTACTTC
cdr3_aa: CASSPGGRNEQYF

v_call: TRBV5-4
d_call: TRBD2
clone_size: -
j_call: TRBJ2-1
cdr3_nt: TGTGCCAGCAGCCCCCGCGGATTTGGTAGCGGGAGATCGTACAATGAGCAGTTCTTC
cdr3_aa: CASSPRGFGSGRSYNEQFF

v_call: TRBV9
d_call: -
clone_size: few
j_call: TRBJ2-5
cdr3_nt: TGTGCCAGCAGCGCCCGGCCAGGGGGGCTAGAGACCCAGTACTTC
cdr3_aa: CASSARPGGLETQYF

v_call: TRBV5-4
d_call: -
clone_size: few
j_call: TRBJ1-2
cdr3_nt: TGTGCCAGCAGCTTGGCACAGAACTATGGCTACACCTTC
cdr3_aa: CASSLAQNYGYTF

v_call: TRBV7-3
d_call: -
clone_size: -
j_call: TRBJ1-5
cdr3_nt: TGTGCCAGCAGCTTAACCCTTCCCGGCAATCAGCCCCAGCATTTT
cdr3_aa: CASSLTLPGNQPQHF

v_call: TRBV10-3
d_call: TRBD2
clone_size: -
j_call: TRBJ2-1
cdr3_nt: TGTGCCATTGGACTAGCGGGAGGACTTGAGCAGTTCTTC
cdr3_aa: CAIGLAGGLEQFF

v_call: TRBV4-3
d_call: TRBD1
clone_size: -
j_call: TRBJ1-2
cdr3_nt: TGCGCCAGCAGCCAAGACACAGGGGGTAACTATGGCTACACCTTC
cdr3_aa: CASSQDTGGNYGYTF

v_call: TRBV7-9
d_call: TRBD2
clone_size: -
j_call: TRBJ2-2
cdr3_nt: TGTGCCAGCCCCCGGGGGGAGCGGGACACCGGGGAGCTGTTTTTT
cdr3_aa: CASPRGERDTGELFF

v_call: TRBV18
d_call: TRBD1
clone_size: -
j_call: TRBJ1-1
cdr3_nt: TGTGCCAGCTCACCAACGGCCGGGACAGGGGGCGGTTTGGCCACTGAAGCTTTCTTT
cdr3_aa: CASSPTAGTGGGLATEAFF

v_call: TRBV9
d_call: TRBD2
clone_size: -
j_call: TRBJ2-1
cdr3_nt: TGTGCCAGCAGCGAAACTAGCGCCTCCTACAATGAGCAGTTCTTC
cdr3_aa: CASSETSASYNEQFF

v_call: TRBV29-1
d_call: -
clone_size: -
j_call: TRBJ2-1
cdr3_nt: TGCAGCGTTGAAGGCACAGCGGTCAACAATGAGCAGTTCTTC
cdr3_aa: CSVEGTAVNNEQFF

v_call: TRBV23-1
d_call: -
clone_size: -
j_call: TRBJ1-2
cdr3_nt: TGCGCCAGCAGTCCGTCGAACATTAACTATGGCTACACCTTC
cdr3_aa: CASSPSNINYGYTF

v_call: TRBV5-5
d_call: TRBD1
clone_size: -
j_call: TRBJ2-6
cdr3_nt: TGTGCCAGCAGTTGGCAGGGGGCTGGGGCCAACGTCCTGACTTTC
cdr3_aa: CASSWQGAGANVLTF

v_call: TRBV19
d_call: -
clone_size: -
j_call: TRBJ1-1
cdr3_nt: TGTGCCAGTAGTATTCGGCGGGGACGCACTGAAGCTTTCTTT
cdr3_aa: CASSIRRGRTEAFF

v_call: TRBV28
d_call: -
clone_size: -
j_call: TRBJ2-5
cdr3_nt: TGTGCCAGCAGCCCACGACAGTCCCAAGAGACCCAGTACTTC
cdr3_aa: CASSPRQSQETQYF